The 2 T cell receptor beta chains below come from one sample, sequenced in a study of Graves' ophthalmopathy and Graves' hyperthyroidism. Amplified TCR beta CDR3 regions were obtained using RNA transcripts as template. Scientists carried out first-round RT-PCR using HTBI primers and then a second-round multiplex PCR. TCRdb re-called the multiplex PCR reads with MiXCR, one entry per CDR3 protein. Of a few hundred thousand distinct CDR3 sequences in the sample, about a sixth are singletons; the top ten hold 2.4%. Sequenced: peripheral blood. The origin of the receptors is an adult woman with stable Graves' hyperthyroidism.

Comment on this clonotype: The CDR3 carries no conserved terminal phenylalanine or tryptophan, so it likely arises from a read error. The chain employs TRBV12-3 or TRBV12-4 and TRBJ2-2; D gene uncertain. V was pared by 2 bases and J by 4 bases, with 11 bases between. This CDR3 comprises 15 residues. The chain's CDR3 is CASSLTNGATGELFL. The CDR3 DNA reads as TGTGCCAGCAGTTTAACTAACGGAGCCACCGGGGAGCTGTTTTTG.

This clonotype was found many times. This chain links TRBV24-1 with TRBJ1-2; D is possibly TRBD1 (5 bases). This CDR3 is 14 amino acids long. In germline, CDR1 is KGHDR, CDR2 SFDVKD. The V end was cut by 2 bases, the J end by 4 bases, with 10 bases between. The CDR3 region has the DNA TGTGCCACCAGTGATTCTTGGGACGGCTATGGCTACACCTTC. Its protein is CATSDSWDGYGYTF.